The 26 T cell receptor beta chains below come from one sample, sequenced in a study of persistence of HIV-infected CD4 T cells. The libraries were made with immunoSEQ version 4 in survey mode. TCRdb's table, derived via immunoSEQ multiplex PCR, lists solely in-frame clones and lacks some. Found here are around 20,000 clones, 70% to 80% of them singletons; the top ten hold about 7%. The stimulus was lysate of CMV-infected fibroblasts, approximately 9.6 ug/mL. Sorting of responding CD4+ T cells relied on upregulated CD40 ligand together with CD69. Their antigens remain unidentified. The material was CD4+ T cells sorted from PBMCs after approximately 20-hour stimulation, obtained from a patient who received antiretroviral therapy. The receptors come from an adult man with HIV who was CMV-seropositive.

This clone was counted a single time. This chain connects TRBV30 to TRBJ1-1; unclear D gene. CDR1 GTSNPN and CDR2 SVGIG come from the germline V gene (reference sequence). With 5 bases removed from V and 2 bases from J, the gap between germline ends came to 9 bases. This CDR3 contains 12 residues. This CDR3 reads CAWGRVNTEAFF. Written as DNA, the CDR3 is TGTGCCTGGGGGAGAGTTAACACTGAAGCTTTCTTT.

In this sample, this clone turned up once. This rearrangement joins TRBV2 to TRBJ2-4; TRBD1 aligns across 7 bases. CDR3 length: 15 amino acids. Germline CDR1 SNHLY, CDR2 FYNNEI. The trim removed 5 bases at V and 0 bases at J, leaving 4 bases unmatched. The CDR3: CASSSDRVAKNIQYF. The DNA for the CDR3 is TGTGCCAGCAGTTCCGACAGGGTAGCCAAAAACATTCAGTACTTC.

This clone showed up just a few times. The J gene is TRBJ2-2, the V gene TRBV19, with D possibly being TRBD2 (5 bases). Germline V lookup: CDR1 LNHDA, CDR2 SQIVND (reference sequence). This CDR3 is 16 amino acids long. The ends were cut back, 3 bases at V and 7 bases at J, with 18 bases in the middle. CDR3 sequence: CASSISRGSDDGELFF. CDR3 coding DNA: TGTGCCAGTAGTATTAGCCGTGGGAGTGATGACGGGGAGCTGTTTTTT.

The genes are TRBV2 and TRBJ1-5; unclear D gene. V lost 4 bases, J lost 2 bases, and 12 bases lay in between. CDR3 size: 15 residues. Germline V gene sequence: CDR1 SNHLY, CDR2 FYNNEI. The CDR3 is CASSVSRRGNQPQHF. As DNA, the CDR3 is TGTGCCAGCAGTGTTTCGAGACGGGGCAATCAGCCCCAGCATTTT.

The rearrangement uses TRBV5-5 and TRBJ2-7; 9 bases line up with TRBD2. This CDR3 spans 15 amino acids. Germline assignment: CDR1 SGHKS and CDR2 YYEKEE (reference sequence). J gave up 2 bases and V 6 bases, and 9 bases lay outside the gene matches. CDR3 loop: CASTFRGGGPYEQYF. CDR3 bases: TGTGCCAGCACCTTCCGCGGGGGGGGCCCCTACGAGCAGTACTTC.

This clone was seen a single time. The chain couples TRBV7-9 to TRBJ1-1; D is ambiguous. V lost 2 bases, J lost 0 bases, and 4 bases lay in between. Germline CDR1 SEHNR, CDR2 FQNEAQ (reference sequence). This CDR3 comprises 13 residues. This CDR3 reads CASSLSVNTEAFF. The CDR3 DNA sequence: TGTGCCAGCAGCTTAAGTGTGAACACTGAAGCTTTCTTT. Using reference TRBV7-9 and TRBJ1-1 for the parts outside the CDR3, the full variable domain is DTGVSQNPRHKITKRGQNVTFRCDPISEHNRLYWYRQTLGQGPEFLTYFQNEAQLEKSRLLSDRFSAERPKGSFSTLEIQRTEQGDSAMYLCASSLSVNTEAFFGQGTRLTVV.

The V and J genes are TRBV18 and TRBJ1-2, with D maybe TRBD1 (6 bases). This CDR3 has 14 amino acids. Trimming took 6 bases from V and 3 from J, leaving 14 bases between them. The germline V gene has CDR1 KGHSH and CDR2 LQKENI. CDR3 residues: CASSLQGGDYGYTF. The CDR3 region has the DNA TGTGCCAGCTCCCTACAGGGCGGAGACTATGGCTACACCTTC.

V usage is TRBV20-1 and J usage is TRBJ1-5; no firm D call. Germline V gives CDR1 DFQATT, CDR2 SNEGSKA (reference sequence). The CDR3 runs to 14 residues. With 3 bases removed from V and 2 bases from J, the gap between germline ends came to 11 bases. DNA for the CDR3: TGCAGTGCTAGTCAGGTGAAAGGCAATCAGCCCCAGCATTTT. Its translation is CSASQVKGNQPQHF.

The chain employs TRBV6-6 and TRBJ2-2; no reliable D call. V dropped 2 bases and J dropped 5 bases, with 6 bases sitting between them. CDR3 length: 13 residues. Germline V gene lookup returns CDR1 MNHNY and CDR2 SVGAGI (reference sequence). Written as DNA, the CDR3 is TGTGCCAGCAGTTACGCAGGAACCGGGGAGCTGTTTTTT. Protein sequence: CASSYAGTGELFF.

The chain is built from TRBV3-1 (or the pseudogene TRBV3-2) and TRBJ1-1; D uncertain. The V end was cut by 7 bases, the J end by 1 base, with 10 bases between. CDR1 is LGHDT, CDR2 YNNKEL, per germline (reference sequence). This CDR3 is built from 13 residues. CDR3 amino acids: CASTPGPNTEAFF. The CDR3 DNA is TGTGCCAGCACCCCCGGTCCGAACACTGAAGCTTTCTTT.

The chain couples TRBV19 to TRBJ2-6; unclear D gene. V lost 4 bases and J 0 bases, leaving 13 bases between the germline ends. CDR3 length equals 17 residues. Per germline, CDR1 LNHDA and CDR2 SQIVND (reference sequence). CDR3: CASSTWTGTSGANVLTF. CDR3 DNA: TGTGCCAGTAGTACTTGGACCGGAACCTCTGGGGCCAACGTCCTGACTTTC.

The chain recombines TRBV6-5 with TRBJ2-3; D gene ambiguous. Looked up from germline, CDR1 is MNHEY and CDR2 is SVGAGI. The CDR3 consists of 15 residues. V shed 0 bases and J shed 5 bases, with 12 bases lying between them. CDR3 residues: CASSYSPSSGDTQYF. CDR3 sequence (DNA): TGTGCCAGCAGTTACTCTCCTAGTTCAGGAGATACGCAGTATTTT.

The chain links TRBV5-5 to TRBJ1-5; D is uncertain. The germline CDR1 and CDR2 sequences are SGHKS and YYEKEE (reference sequence). V gave up 3 bases and J gave up 8 bases, with 15 bases separating them. CDR3 length equals 14 residues. CDR3 in amino acids: CASSSTRAREPQHF. In nucleotides, the CDR3 is TGTGCCAGCAGCTCCACAAGGGCCCGGGAGCCCCAGCATTTT.

This clone came up a few times. The V call is TRBV6-1, the J call TRBJ1-2, with D perhaps matching TRBD1 (6 bases). Germline V lookup: CDR1 MNHNS, CDR2 SASEGT. The CDR3 has 14 residues. V dropped 1 base and J dropped 4 bases, with 10 bases sitting between them. CDR3 in DNA: TGTGCCAGCAGTGAAGGGGGGGGCCCCTATGGCTACACCTTC. This sequence encodes CASSEGGGPYGYTF.

CDR3 bases: TGCAGTGCATCTCTCTTGAATACGCAGTATTTT. Amino acids: CSASLLNTQYF. This chain uses TRBV20-1 with TRBJ2-3; D ambiguous. The germline V gene has CDR1 DFQATT and CDR2 SNEGSKA (reference sequence). The CDR3 has 11 amino acids. Trimming removed 6 bases at V and 7 bases at J, with 11 bases between.

This clone is medium-sized (0.01 to 0.1%). The chain is built from TRBV2 and TRBJ1-4, with D possibly TRBD1 on 6 matching bases. Trimming stripped 5 bases from V and 0 bases from J, with 7 bases between. CDR1 and CDR2 from the germline V gene are SNHLY and FYNNEI. The CDR3 runs 14 residues. In DNA form, the CDR3 reads TGTGCCAGCAGTACAGGGACAACTAATGAAAAACTGTTTTTT. Amino acid sequence: CASSTGTTNEKLFF.

The J gene is TRBJ1-1, the V gene TRBV4-1; D is possibly TRBD1 (6 bases). The CDR3 contains 14 residues. Deletions cut 5 bases from V and 1 base from J, with 11 bases between. Germline assignment: CDR1 MGHRA and CDR2 YSYEKL. DNA of the CDR3: TGCGCCAGCAGCTCCTTGGACAGGAACACTGAAGCTTTCTTT. Protein sequence: CASSSLDRNTEAFF.

The V and J genes are TRBV14 and TRBJ1-1, with a tentative D call TRBD1 (5 bases). The CDR3 is 16 residues long. Germline CDR1 reads SGHDN; CDR2 reads FVKESK. V lost 0 bases and J lost 4, with 15 bases in between. The CDR3: CASSQDRTGPFTEAFF. The DNA for the CDR3 is TGTGCCAGCAGCCAAGATCGAACAGGACCCTTCACTGAAGCTTTCTTT.

V usage is TRBV12-5 and J usage is TRBJ1-3; a weak D match, TRBD1 (5 bases). Germline V lookup: CDR1 LGHNT, CDR2 FRNRAP. Deletions cut 1 base from V and 0 bases from J, with 13 bases between. The CDR3 loop spans 17 amino acids. In nucleotides, the CDR3 is TGTGCTAGTGGTTTGGGACAGAGAGTCACCTCTGGAAACACCATATATTTT. It translates to CASGLGQRVTSGNTIYF.

The chain carries TRBV7-3 and TRBJ2-3; D unresolved. The CDR3 runs to 16 residues. The germline V gene encodes CDR1 SGHTA and CDR2 FQGTGA. The ends were cut back, 2 bases at V and 0 bases at J, with 12 bases in the middle. DNA of the CDR3: TGTGCCAGCAGCTTATTACCAGCGACTAGCACAGATACGCAGTATTTT. Translating gives CASSLLPATSTDTQYF. Full variable domain (missing parts from reference TRBV7-3 and TRBJ2-3): GAGVSQTPSNKVTEKGKYVELRCDPISGHTALYWYRQSLGQGPEFLIYFQGTGAADDSGLPNDRFFAVRPEGSVSTLKIQRTERGDSAVYLCASSLLPATSTDTQYFGPGTRLTVL.

The rearrangement joins TRBV3-1 (or the pseudogene TRBV3-2) to TRBJ1-2, with TRBD1 matching over 10 bases. CDR1 and CDR2 (germline): LGHDT, YNNKEL (reference sequence). J was trimmed by 8 bases and V by 4 bases; bases with no gene match: 13. The CDR3 sequence is 16 residues long. The DNA of the CDR3 is TGTGCCAGCAGCCGCCCTTCGACAGGGGGCGGTGGAGGCTACACCTTC. Translated, it gives CASSRPSTGGGGGYTF.

This clone was found once. The chain uses TRBV5-1 and TRBJ2-3; D remains ambiguous. Trimming shortened V by 4 bases and J by 0 bases, and 3 bases separated the two germline ends. The CDR3 runs to 12 residues. The germline CDR1 and CDR2 sequences are SGHRS and YFSETQ. This CDR3 is CASSLSTDTQYF. CDR3 sequence (DNA): TGCGCCAGCAGCCTTAGCACAGATACGCAGTATTTT.

This clone appeared a few times. The rearrangement uses TRBV9 and TRBJ1-2, with D hard to call. V lost 2 bases to trimming and J lost 4 bases, with 9 bases between them. The germline gives CDR1 SGDLS, CDR2 YYNGEE. The CDR3 loop spans 13 amino acids. CDR3 sequence reads: CASSVYRGYGYTF. The CDR3 DNA reads TGTGCCAGCAGCGTGTATCGAGGCTATGGCTACACCTTC. The full variable domain, with the rest looked up from reference TRBV9 and TRBJ1-2, is DSGVTQTPKHLITATGQRVTLRCSPRSGDLSVYWYQQSLDQGLQFLIQYYNGEERAKGNILERFSAQQFPDLHSELNLSSLELGDSALYFCASSVYRGYGYTFGSGTRLTVV.

The CDR3 spells CASSSDRVKSGELFF. The CDR3 DNA is TGTGCCAGCAGCTCGGACAGGGTTAAATCCGGGGAGCTGTTTTTT. The chain joins TRBV27 to TRBJ2-2, with 8 bases fitting TRBD1. The CDR3 consists of 15 residues. After removal of 6 bases from V and 6 bases from J, the junction contained 9 bases not matched to a gene. Germline V CDR1 and CDR2: MNHEY, SMNVEV (reference sequence).

This clone has only one observation. V and J are TRBV10-2 and TRBJ1-3; no definite D call. V was clipped by 4 bases and J by 0 bases, with 7 bases between them. The CDR3 loop spans 14 amino acids. CDR1 and CDR2 (germline): WSHSY, SAAADI. The CDR3 DNA sequence: TGCGCCAGCAGTGTAACACCCTCTGGAAACACCATATATTTT. The encoded protein is CASSVTPSGNTIYF.

The chain employs TRBV28 and TRBJ1-2; D perhaps matches TRBD1 (5 bases). Trimming stripped 1 base from V and 6 bases from J, with 12 bases between. This CDR3 comprises 14 residues. Per the germline V gene, CDR1 is MDHEN and CDR2 is SYDVKM. The CDR3 sequence: CASSLLPGGNGYTF. Here the CDR3 DNA reads TGTGCCAGCAGTTTATTACCCGGGGGTAATGGCTACACCTTC.